The clone carrying this TCR beta chain was counted a few times. Its antigen is not identified. The record originates from a study of Ad26.COV2.S vaccination and SARS-CoV-2 variants. Data came from immunoSEQ multiplex PCR; TCRdb stores just in-frame clones and leaves some out. The sample records some 290,000 clones, 85% to 90% being singletons. Documented treatment: some 20 received Ad26.COV2.S at low or high dose, single or two shots; roughly five received placebo; per-sample allocation not given. Sampling happened 63 days after the first vaccine or placebo injection. Notes on the study in general: People who got the vaccine or the placebo had similar non-spike TCR breadth. Once vaccination had occurred, spike-specific CD8+ and CD4+ T cell responses reportedly showed substantial breadth.

The sequence was collected from a person between 18 and 65 years old who received the Ad26.COV2.S COVID-19 vaccine or a placebo. The sequenced sample was peripheral blood, obtained in a trial of Ad26.COV2.S vaccine versus placebo.

The CDR3, as DNA: TGTGCCAGCAGGACTCAGGGGGCCGGGAGCTACGAGCAGTACTTC. Encoded protein: CASRTQGAGSYEQYF. The chain has TRBV6-5 and TRBJ2-7, with 8 bases identical to TRBD1. CDR1 is MNHEY and CDR2 is SVGAGI in the germline V gene. The CDR3 runs to 15 residues. After removal of 6 bases from V and 3 bases from J, the junction contained 10 bases not matched to a gene.